The rows below give T cell receptor beta chains drawn from one sample of a study of tumor-infiltrating lymphocytes in primary liver carcinoma. TCRdb passed the multiplex PCR reads through MiXCR, listing each CDR3 protein once. The repertoire holds about 30,000 distinct CDR3 sequences, around 71% seen once, with over 25% in the top ten. The sample was liver tumor tissue from sampling region 3. The receptors come from a woman in her 30s with primary liver carcinoma and hepatitis B virus infection. Each CDR3 is given with its conserved first and last residue. Size values are once, few and many counts, or a class for expanded clones, and some rows have none.

TRBJ2-7 - TRBV5-8 CASSFDGQPYDQYF
TRBJ2-4 many TRBV11-2 CASSLAGPENIQYF
TRBJ2-3 - TRBV4-2 CASSLRTSVDTDTQYF
TRBJ2-6 - TRBV6-6 CARFLGHGRANILTF
TRBJ2-2 - TRBV11-1 CASSSVMAVVSGELFF
TRBJ1-3 - TRBV29-1 CSVAAYPGSTIYF
TRBJ1-1 many TRBV7-9 CASSPGGGARAFF
TRBJ2-7 once TRBV11-1 CASNLGCLRVQHF
TRBJ2-7 - TRBV6-1 CARRSGGVLLEQYF
TRBJ1-6 - TRBV11-3 CANSPPEADDSPLHF
TRBJ2-1 - TRBV11-2 CASSPDSRFREQFF
TRBJ2-2 - TRBV29-1 CGVTGHSGGELVF
TRBJ2-1 - TRBV6-6 CASSMAEEQFF
TRBJ2-1 - TRBV11-2 CAIREGGTTSYNEQSF
TRBJ2-5 - TRBV7-7 CASSWAKAETQYF
TRBJ2-7 - TRBV4-3 CASSHVALSNEQYF
TRBJ1-3 - TRBV11-2 CARSSPGQGGLASGNTIYF
TRBJ2-1 - TRBV11-1 CASSSPKTSGSSLEHFF
- many TRBV6-6 CARRPGVTDTQHF
TRBJ2-1 - TRBV4-3 CASSHTELVDDQFF
TRBJ2-5 many TRBV30 CAWSSLQETQYF
TRBJ2-7 - TRBV24-1 CATSDLRDTHSYEKYF
TRBJ2-3 - TRBV11-3 CTSSLESGLAGTDTQYF
TRBJ1-6 - TRBV14 CARGQTGRNSPLHF
TRBJ2-7 - TRBV11-2 CASNLTSGSYEQYF